This T cell receptor (beta chain) was identified during a study of PD-1 blockade in classical Hodgkin lymphoma (dated by TCRdb to 2018 to 2020). Concerning the study at large: Nivolumab dosing was 3 mg/kg intravenously every 2 weeks, continuing until either disease progression or unacceptable toxicity. The study used TCR beta sequencing and CyTOF to define a peripheral blood immune signature of response to PD-1 blockade in classical Hodgkin lymphoma. Overall study results and their limits: Newly diagnosed patients were reported to have lower baseline TCR diversity than healthy donors, and relapsed/refractory patients were reported to have lower baseline TCR diversity still. Lower diversity was seen in patients whose nivolumab began less than 1 year after ASCT, and these patients were left out of later analyses so that immune reconstitution would not confound the results. By C4D1, a significant rise was seen in CD4+ TCR diversity but not in CD8+ TCR diversity (p=0.0027 vs p=0.16), and the rise was most apparent among complete responders (p=0.02). The study was limited to a single clinical trial cohort, and causes of repertoire differences, possibly disease activity or prior therapy, remained undefined. Trial patients achieving complete response had baseline diversity similar to newly diagnosed patients, whereas partial responders and progressors had significantly lower diversity.

The Qiagen DNeasy kit was used to extract genomic DNA from unsorted PBMCs and from the negatively selected CD4+ and CD8+ fractions. Amplification of TCR beta CDR3 regions was done by immunoSEQ multiplex PCR with primers that anneal to V and J segments. A synthetic immune receptor repertoire was used to minimize amplification bias, and any residual bias was removed computationally once sequencing was done. The source study handled its data this way. Custom Python scripts were used to quantify repertoire diversity as the Shannon entropy index. Unsorted, CD4+ and CD8+ repertoires were analyzed separately, except in combined analyses where CD4+ and CD8+ sequences were merged in silico. A clone was considered expanded if an increase in frequency of at least 2-fold after treatment relative to C1D1 was found, and a pseudocount of 0.5 was applied to clones undetected at baseline. Clones with 0 or 1 copy at C1D1 were classified as singleton clones, and clones with 2 or more copies were classified as non-singleton clones. Clones expanded in unsorted samples were annotated as CD4+, CD8+ or unknown by matching protein sequences in sorted samples from the same patient. Wilcoxon tests on paired samples were used to test changes in diversity from C1D1 to C4D1. TCRdb retrieved this table from immuneACCESS and kept in-frame rearrangements only. Not all clones are present; in checked studies, unresolved V genes account for under half, and no reason is known for the remainder. From that table come the V and J calls and clone size; the DNA was used to work out D and trimming. The sample table shows approximately 21,000 clones, and about 80% are seen once. Together, the top ten hold approximately 7% of the sample.

This specimen's time point label, interpreted: cycle 4 day 1 (C4D1), after about 6 weeks of nivolumab. Every trial patient had relapsed after autologous stem cell transplantation, and cohorts A, B and C differed in prior brentuximab vedotin exposure. CD8+ T cells were purified from thawed PBMCs by magnetic negative selection with a Miltenyi CD8+ T cell isolation kit. The trial cohort comprised more than 55 patients with relapsed/refractory classical Hodgkin lymphoma whose best overall responses were complete response, partial response or progressive disease. Single-agent nivolumab was administered to trial patients in the multi-cohort phase II CheckMate 205 trial. An independent review committee assessed best overall response using the 2007 International Working Group response criteria. PBMCs from the trial were collected at three points: immediately before nivolumab initiation (C1D1), and during therapy at cycle 2 day 1 and cycle 4 day 1. Peripheral blood was collected in 8 mL Vacutainer Cell Preparation Tubes, from which PBMCs were isolated by centrifugation and then cryopreserved. Purified CD4+ and CD8+ fractions were generated only in cases for which an additional PBMC sample was available. On LS columns in a quadroMACS separator, the magnetically labelled cells were depleted, and the flow-through was collected as the purified fraction.

As to this clone: Its antigen is unknown. It has no much larger one-base neighbor in the sample; base qualities were not kept.

CDR1 and CDR2 were assigned from the germline V gene as SGHVS and FQNEAQ. V is cut back by 2 bases and J by 0 bases, with 10 bases in the junction unmatched. Spanning cysteine to phenylalanine, the CDR3 consists of 17 amino acids. Solely the CDR3 DNA is kept, with 51 bases framed from the first base. The chain is encoded by TRBV7-8 joined to TRBJ2-7, and TRBD1 aligns with 7 junction nucleotides. The clonotype was recovered from a human donor with classical Hodgkin lymphoma. The sequencing used CD8+ T cells from blood, collected before the fourth cycle of nivolumab. The CDR3 region reads CASSLPTSGTDSYEQYF. The DNA sequence is TGTGCCAGCAGCTTACCTACTTCCGGGACAGACTCCTACGAGCAGTACTTC. Extended through the reference TRBV7-8 and TRBJ2-7 proteins, this CDR3 yields the full variable domain: GAGVSQSPRYKVAKRGQDVALRCDPISGHVSLFWYQQALGQGPEFLTYFQNEAQLDKSGLPSDRFFAERPEGSVSTLKIQRTQQEDSAVYLCASSLPTSGTDSYEQYFGPGTRLTVT.